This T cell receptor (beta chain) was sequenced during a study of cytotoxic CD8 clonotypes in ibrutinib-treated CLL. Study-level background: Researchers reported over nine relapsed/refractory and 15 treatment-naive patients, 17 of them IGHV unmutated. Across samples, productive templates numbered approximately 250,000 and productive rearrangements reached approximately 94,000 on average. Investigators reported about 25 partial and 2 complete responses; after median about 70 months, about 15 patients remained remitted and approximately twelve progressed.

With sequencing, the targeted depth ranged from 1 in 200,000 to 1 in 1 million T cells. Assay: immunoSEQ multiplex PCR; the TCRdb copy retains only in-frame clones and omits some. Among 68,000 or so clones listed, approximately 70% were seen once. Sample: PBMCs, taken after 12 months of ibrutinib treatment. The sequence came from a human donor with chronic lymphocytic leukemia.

The CDR3 nucleotides read TGCAGCGTGGACCCTCAGGTCGGAGAGCAGTTCTTC. It encodes CSVDPQVGEQFF. The rearrangement joins TRBV29-1 to TRBJ2-1; D is unresolved. The germline CDR1 and CDR2 sequences are SQVTM and ANQGSEA. Trimming stripped 6 bases from V and 10 bases from J, with 16 bases between. CDR3 size: 12 residues.